One TCR beta chain is described in this entry. This entry comes from a study of beta chain features in type 1 diabetes. The study reverse transcribed the entire isolated RNA, so it sequenced expressed TCRB transcripts. The table came from immunoSEQ multiplex PCR; TCRdb's copy has only in-frame clones and leaves some out. The data hold some 360,000 clones, with 15% to 20% observed a single time. Germline CDR1 SGHVS, CDR2 FQNEAQ. The CDR3 extends over 15 amino acids. Unmatched junction bases numbered 10, after V lost 3 bases and J lost 9 bases. This sequence originates from a woman aged 18-35 years in good health. The sequenced sample was naive CD4+ T cells from blood. The chain has TRBV7-8 and TRBJ2-7; 11 bases map to TRBD1. CDR3 loop: CASSFTWTGGRRQYF. CDR3 nucleotides: TGTGCCAGCAGCTTTACTTGGACAGGGGGCAGGAGGCAGTACTTC.